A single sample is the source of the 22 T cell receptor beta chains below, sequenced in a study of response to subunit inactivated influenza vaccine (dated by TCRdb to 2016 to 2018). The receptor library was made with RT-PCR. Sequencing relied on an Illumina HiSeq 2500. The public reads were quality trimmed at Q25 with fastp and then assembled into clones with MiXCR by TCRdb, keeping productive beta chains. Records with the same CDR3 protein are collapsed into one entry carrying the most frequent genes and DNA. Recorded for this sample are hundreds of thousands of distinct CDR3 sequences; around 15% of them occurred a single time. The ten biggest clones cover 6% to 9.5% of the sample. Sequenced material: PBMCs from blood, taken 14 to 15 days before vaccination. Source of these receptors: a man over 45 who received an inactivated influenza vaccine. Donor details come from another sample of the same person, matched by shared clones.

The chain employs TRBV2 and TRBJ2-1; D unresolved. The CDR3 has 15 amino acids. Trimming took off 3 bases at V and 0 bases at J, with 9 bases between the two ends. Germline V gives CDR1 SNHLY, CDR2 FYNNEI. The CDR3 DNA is TGTGCCAGCAGTGACGCGGAAGGCTCCTACAATGAGCAGTTCTTC. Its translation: CASSDAEGSYNEQFF.

CDR3 in amino acids: CASSQIWGGEQFF. Here the CDR3 DNA reads TGCGCCAGCAGCCAAATCTGGGGCGGTGAGCAGTTCTTC. V usage is TRBV4-3 and J usage is TRBJ2-1; TRBD1 might be the D (5 bases). From germline, CDR1 is LGHNA and CDR2 YSLEER. Trimming pared 2 bases from V and 9 bases from J, leaving 11 bases between. The CDR3 sequence is 13 residues long.

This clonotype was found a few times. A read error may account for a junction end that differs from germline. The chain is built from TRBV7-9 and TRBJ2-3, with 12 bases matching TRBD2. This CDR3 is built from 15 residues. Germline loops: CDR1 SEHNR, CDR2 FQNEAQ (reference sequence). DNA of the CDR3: TGTGCCAGCAACTTAGGACTAGCGGGGTTCGATACGCAGTATTTT. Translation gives CASNLGLAGFDTQYF.

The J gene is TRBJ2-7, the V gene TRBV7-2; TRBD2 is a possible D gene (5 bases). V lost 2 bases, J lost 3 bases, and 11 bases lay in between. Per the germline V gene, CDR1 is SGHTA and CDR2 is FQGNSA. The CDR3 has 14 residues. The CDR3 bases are TGTGCCAGCAGCTTACTGCCTCGGGACTACGAGCAGTACTTC. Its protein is CASSLLPRDYEQYF.

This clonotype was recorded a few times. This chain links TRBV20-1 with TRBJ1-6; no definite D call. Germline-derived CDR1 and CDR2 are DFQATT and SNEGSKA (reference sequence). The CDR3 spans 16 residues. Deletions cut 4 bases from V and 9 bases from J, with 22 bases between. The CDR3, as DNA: TGCAGTGCTAACGGCTGGCGTTCGGGTAGTATTTCACCCCTCCACTTT. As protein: CSANGWRSGSISPLHF.

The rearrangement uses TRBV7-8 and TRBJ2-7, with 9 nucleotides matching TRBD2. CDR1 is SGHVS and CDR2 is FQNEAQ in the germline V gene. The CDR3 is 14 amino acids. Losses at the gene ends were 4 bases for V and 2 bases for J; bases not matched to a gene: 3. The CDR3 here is CASSYSGGAYEQYF. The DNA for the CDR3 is TGTGCCAGCAGCTATAGCGGGGGAGCCTACGAGCAGTACTTC.

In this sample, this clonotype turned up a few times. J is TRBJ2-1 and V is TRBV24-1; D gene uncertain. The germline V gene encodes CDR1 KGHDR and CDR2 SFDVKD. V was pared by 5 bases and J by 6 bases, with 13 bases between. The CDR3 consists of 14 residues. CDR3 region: CATSGAPPGNEQFF. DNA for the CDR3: TGTGCCACCAGTGGGGCTCCCCCGGGCAATGAGCAGTTCTTC.

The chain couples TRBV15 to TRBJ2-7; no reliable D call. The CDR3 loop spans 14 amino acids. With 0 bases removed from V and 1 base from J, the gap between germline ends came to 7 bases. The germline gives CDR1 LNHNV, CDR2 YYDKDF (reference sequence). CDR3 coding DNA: TGTGCCACCAGCAGAGACGGCGGTTCCTACGAGCAGTACTTC. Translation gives CATSRDGGSYEQYF. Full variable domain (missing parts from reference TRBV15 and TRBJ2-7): DAMVIQNPRYQVTQFGKPVTLSCSQTLNHNVMYWYQQKSSQAPKLLFHYYDKDFNNEADTPDNFQSRRPNTSFCFLDIRSPGLGDTAMYLCATSRDGGSYEQYFGPGTRLTVT.

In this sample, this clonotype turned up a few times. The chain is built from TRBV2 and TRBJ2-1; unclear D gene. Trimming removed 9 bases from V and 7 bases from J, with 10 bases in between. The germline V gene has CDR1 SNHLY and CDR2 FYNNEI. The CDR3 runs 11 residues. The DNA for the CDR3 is TGTGCCAGTGGCGACAAAAATGAGCAGTTCTTC. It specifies CASGDKNEQFF.

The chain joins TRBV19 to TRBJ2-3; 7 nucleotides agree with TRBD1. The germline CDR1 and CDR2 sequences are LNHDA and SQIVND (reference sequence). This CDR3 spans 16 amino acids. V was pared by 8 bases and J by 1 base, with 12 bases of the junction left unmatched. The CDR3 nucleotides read TGTGCCAGTGCCATCGGGACAGTACGGGGCACAGATACGCAGTATTTT. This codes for CASAIGTVRGTDTQYF.

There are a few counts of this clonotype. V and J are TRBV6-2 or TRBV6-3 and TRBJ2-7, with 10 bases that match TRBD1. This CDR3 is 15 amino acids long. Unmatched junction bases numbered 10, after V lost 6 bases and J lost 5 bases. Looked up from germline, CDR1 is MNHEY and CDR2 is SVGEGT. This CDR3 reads CASRAPGQGTHEQYF. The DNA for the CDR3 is TGTGCCAGCAGGGCACCGGGACAGGGGACCCACGAGCAGTACTTC.

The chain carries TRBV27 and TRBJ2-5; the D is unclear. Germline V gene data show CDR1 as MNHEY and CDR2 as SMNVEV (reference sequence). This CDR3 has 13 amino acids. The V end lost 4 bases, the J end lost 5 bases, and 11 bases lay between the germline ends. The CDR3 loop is CASSSRVGETQYF. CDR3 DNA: TGTGCCAGCAGTTCCCGCGTAGGTGAGACCCAGTACTTC.

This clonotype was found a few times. DNA of the CDR3: TGCGCCAGCAGCCCGCACGGACTAGCGGGAGGCCGCGCTCGGTACAATGAGCAGTTCTTC. As protein: CASSPHGLAGGRARYNEQFF. The V gene is TRBV5-1, the J gene TRBJ2-1, with 14 bases that match TRBD2. V lost 4 bases to trimming and J lost 4 bases; unmatched junction nucleotides: 16. CDR1 and CDR2 (germline): SGHRS, YFSETQ. This CDR3 spans 20 amino acids. Filled out from reference TRBV5-1 and TRBJ2-1, the complete variable domain reads KAGVTQTPRYLIKTRGQQVTLSCSPISGHRSVSWYQQTPGQGLQFLFEYFSETQRNKGNFPGRFSGRQFSNSRSEMNVSTLELGDSALYLCASSPHGLAGGRARYNEQFFGPGTRLTVL.

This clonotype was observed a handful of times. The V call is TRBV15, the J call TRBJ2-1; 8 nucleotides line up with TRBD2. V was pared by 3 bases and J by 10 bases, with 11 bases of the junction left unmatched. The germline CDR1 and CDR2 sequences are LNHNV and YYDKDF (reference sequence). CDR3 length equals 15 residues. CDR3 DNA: TGTGCCACCAGCAGCCCGGGGGGGCCTGAATCGGAGCAGTTCTTC. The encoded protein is CATSSPGGPESEQFF. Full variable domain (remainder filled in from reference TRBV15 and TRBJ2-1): DAMVIQNPRYQVTQFGKPVTLSCSQTLNHNVMYWYQQKSSQAPKLLFHYYDKDFNNEADTPDNFQSRRPNTSFCFLDIRSPGLGDTAMYLCATSSPGGPESEQFFGPGTRLTVL.

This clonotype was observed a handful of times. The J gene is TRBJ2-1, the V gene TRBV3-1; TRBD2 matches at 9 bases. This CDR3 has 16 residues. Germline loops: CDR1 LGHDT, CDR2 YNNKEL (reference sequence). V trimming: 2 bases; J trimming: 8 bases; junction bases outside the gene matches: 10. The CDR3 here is CASSQSVLAGYDEQFF. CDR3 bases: TGTGCCAGCAGCCAATCTGTGCTAGCGGGATACGATGAGCAGTTCTTC.

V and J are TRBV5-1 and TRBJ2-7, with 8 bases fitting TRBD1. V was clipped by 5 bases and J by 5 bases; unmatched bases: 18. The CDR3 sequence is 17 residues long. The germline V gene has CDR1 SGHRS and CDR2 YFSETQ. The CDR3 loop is CASSWTGIDTVTDEQYF. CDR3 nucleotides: TGCGCCAGCAGTTGGACAGGGATCGATACAGTAACGGACGAGCAGTACTTC.

The CDR3 DNA is TGTGCCAGCAGAAACCGGGACAGGGCTTACGAGCAGTACTTC. This translates into CASRNRDRAYEQYF. The genes are TRBV6-1 and TRBJ2-7, with 9 bases fitting TRBD1. From germline, CDR1 is MNHNS and CDR2 SASEGT. The CDR3 has 14 residues. V was clipped by 6 bases and J by 4 bases; unmatched bases: 7.

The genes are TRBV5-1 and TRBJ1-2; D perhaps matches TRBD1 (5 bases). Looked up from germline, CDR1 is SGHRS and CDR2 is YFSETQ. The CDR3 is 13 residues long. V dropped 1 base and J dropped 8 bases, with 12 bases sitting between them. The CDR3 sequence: CASSLWRGEGYTF. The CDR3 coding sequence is TGCGCCAGCAGCTTGTGGAGGGGAGAAGGCTACACCTTC.

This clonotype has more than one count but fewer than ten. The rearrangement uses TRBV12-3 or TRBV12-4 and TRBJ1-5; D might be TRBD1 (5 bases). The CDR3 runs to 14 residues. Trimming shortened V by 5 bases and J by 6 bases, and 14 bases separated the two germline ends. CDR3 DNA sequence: TGTGCCAGCAGTCGCCGGCAGGGAGGTCAGCCCCAGCATTTT. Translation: CASSRRQGGQPQHF.

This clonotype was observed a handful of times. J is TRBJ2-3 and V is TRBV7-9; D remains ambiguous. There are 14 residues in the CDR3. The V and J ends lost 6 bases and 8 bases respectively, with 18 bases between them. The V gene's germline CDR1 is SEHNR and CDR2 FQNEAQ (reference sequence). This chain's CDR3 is CASRPQALVGTQYF. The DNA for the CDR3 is TGTGCCAGCAGACCCCAGGCCTTGGTTGGTACGCAGTATTTT.

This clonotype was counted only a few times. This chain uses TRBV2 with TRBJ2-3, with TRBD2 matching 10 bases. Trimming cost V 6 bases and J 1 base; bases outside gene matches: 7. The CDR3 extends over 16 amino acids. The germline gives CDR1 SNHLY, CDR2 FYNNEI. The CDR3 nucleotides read TGTGCCAGCAGAGTCGGGACTAGCGAACGCACAGATACGCAGTATTTT. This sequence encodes CASRVGTSERTDTQYF.

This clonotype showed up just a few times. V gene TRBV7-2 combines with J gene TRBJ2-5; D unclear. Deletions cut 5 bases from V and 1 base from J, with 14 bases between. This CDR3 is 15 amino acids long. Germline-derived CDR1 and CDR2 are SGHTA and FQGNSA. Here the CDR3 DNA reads TGTGCCAGCAGCGCCGCGACTGGAGCCCAAGAGACCCAGTACTTC. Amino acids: CASSAATGAQETQYF.